The present entry profiles one T cell receptor (beta chain) with its context. What it binds is unknown. This sample stems from a study of cytomegalovirus exposure and HLA in healthy donors. On the study more broadly: According to later analysis, the same platform produced the 120 or so validation and several hundred first-cohort repertoires.

Assay used: immunoSEQ multiplex PCR; TCRdb lists only in-frame clones, some missing. Among around 400,000 clones listed, about nine tenths were seen once. Notes on the study in general: A list of 150 or so TCR beta chains associated with cytomegalovirus was given.

This CDR3 contains 14 residues. Unmatched junction bases numbered 7, after V lost 3 bases and J lost 7 bases. CDR1 and CDR2 (germline): SGHRS, YFSETQ. The source material was PBMCs. The chain couples TRBV5-1 to TRBJ2-1, with 7 bases that match TRBD1. This clonotype originated in a woman younger than 35 in good health and CMV-seronegative. CDR3: CASSSEGAWNEQFF. As DNA, the CDR3 is TGCGCCAGCAGCTCTGAGGGGGCATGGAATGAGCAGTTCTTC.